The 22 T cell receptor beta chains reported below all come from one sample, sequenced in a study of control samples from healthy donors and cancer patients. Sequencing was performed with immunoSEQ multiplex PCR; in TCRdb, only in-frame clones are kept and a portion is missing. This sample has 150,000 or so clones, with 88% found just once. The sequencing input was blood. The receptor set was obtained from a woman aged 25 to 39 in good health.

The chain uses TRBV19 and TRBJ1-1; D gene unclear. The CDR3 loop spans 13 amino acids. Trimming left V 6 bases short and J 1 base short, with 9 bases between. CDR1 and CDR2 from the germline V gene are LNHDA and SQIVND (reference sequence). CDR3: CASRRQENTEAFF. CDR3 DNA: TGTGCCAGTAGGAGGCAGGAGAACACTGAAGCTTTCTTT.

The chain has TRBV19 and TRBJ1-2; perhaps TRBD1 as D (5 bases). In germline, CDR1 is LNHDA, CDR2 SQIVND (reference sequence). The CDR3 has 13 residues. V was pared by 6 bases and J by 4 bases, with 12 bases between. Here the CDR3 reads CASRKTGPYGYTF. CDR3 in DNA: TGTGCCAGTAGGAAAACAGGACCCTATGGCTACACCTTC.

The CDR3 region has the DNA TGTGCCAGCAGCGGATACGGGACAACCAACACCGGGGAGCTGTTTTTT. It specifies CASSGYGTTNTGELFF. The gene calls are TRBV9 and TRBJ2-2; tentatively, D is TRBD1 (6 bases). Trimming cost V 3 bases and J 2 bases, with 14 bases left between them. The germline gives CDR1 SGDLS, CDR2 YYNGEE. The CDR3 is made up of 16 amino acids.

The rearrangement uses TRBV9 and TRBJ2-1; TRBD2 aligns across 12 bases. From germline, CDR1 is SGDLS and CDR2 YYNGEE. The trim removed 0 bases at V and 7 bases at J, leaving 2 bases unmatched. This CDR3 region has 15 residues. CDR3 DNA: TGTGCCAGCAGCGTAGGTCTAGCGGGGGGGAATGAGCAGTTCTTC. Protein sequence: CASSVGLAGGNEQFF.

The J gene is TRBJ1-5, the V gene TRBV5-1, with TRBD1 as a possible D gene (6 bases). The germline V and J ends were trimmed by 0 bases and 4 bases, with 11 bases remaining between them. The germline V gene encodes CDR1 SGHRS and CDR2 YFSETQ. CDR3 size: 15 residues. The CDR3 region is CASSLDGQTNQPQHF. CDR3 bases: TGCGCCAGCAGCTTGGACGGACAGACAAATCAGCCCCAGCATTTT.

This rearrangement joins TRBV12-3 or TRBV12-4 to TRBJ2-7; D call uncertain. CDR3 size: 13 residues. V was pared by 3 bases and J by 4 bases, with 10 bases between. CDR3 residues: CASSFDSRYEQYF. Here the CDR3 DNA reads TGTGCCAGCAGTTTCGACTCAAGGTACGAGCAGTACTTC.

The table lists this clone with a few counts. The chain has TRBV15 and TRBJ2-1; 7 nucleotides agree with TRBD2. This CDR3 spans 17 amino acids. Germline V lookup: CDR1 LNHNV, CDR2 YYDKDF (reference sequence). Losses at the gene ends were 3 bases for V and 0 bases for J; bases not matched to a gene: 8. For the CDR3, the DNA is TGTGCCACCAGCAGGTACCACAGCGGGGACTCCTACAATGAGCAGTTCTTC. Translation: CATSRYHSGDSYNEQFF.

The rearrangement uses TRBV12-3 or TRBV12-4 and TRBJ1-1, with D possibly TRBD1 on 6 matching bases. Trimming shortened V by 9 bases and J by 1 base, and 12 bases separated the two germline ends. The length of the CDR3 is 13 residues. In nucleotides, the CDR3 is TGTGCCAGTTCAGGGGATAGGAACACTGAAGCTTTCTTT. Translating it yields CASSGDRNTEAFF.

This chain connects TRBV19 to TRBJ1-5; no reliable D call. Trimming stripped 3 bases from V and 2 bases from J, with 8 bases between. This CDR3 contains 14 residues. Germline assignment: CDR1 LNHDA and CDR2 SQIVND (reference sequence). CDR3 nucleotides: TGTGCCAGTAGTATTGTGGGTGGCAATCAGCCCCAGCATTTT. This translates into CASSIVGGNQPQHF. The full variable domain, its missing parts supplied by reference TRBV19 and TRBJ1-5, is DGGITQSPKYLFRKEGQNVTLSCEQNLNHDAMYWYRQDPGQGLRLIYYSQIVNDFQKGDIAEGYSVSREKKESFPLTVTSAQKNPTAFYLCASSIVGGNQPQHFGDGTRLSIL.

This clone was observed a single time. This chain connects TRBV10-2 to TRBJ2-7; 9 bases line up with TRBD1. J was trimmed by 3 bases and V by 6 bases; bases with no gene match: 6. This CDR3 spans 14 amino acids. CDR1 and CDR2 from the germline V gene are WSHSY and SAAADI. The CDR3 region is CASRRDRADYEQYF. For the CDR3, the DNA is TGCGCCAGCAGAAGGGACAGGGCGGACTACGAGCAGTACTTC.

The rearrangement joins TRBV27 to TRBJ2-2; TRBD1 might be the D (5 bases). This CDR3 is 14 amino acids long. Germline V CDR1 and CDR2: MNHEY, SMNVEV (reference sequence). Between the trimmed V and J ends, which lost 5 bases and 1 base, there was a span of 8 bases. CDR3: CASSKGMNTGELFF. DNA of the CDR3: TGTGCCAGCAGTAAGGGGATGAACACCGGGGAGCTGTTTTTT.

V and J are TRBV6-5 and TRBJ2-5; D might be TRBD1 or TRBD2, each matching 5 bases. CDR1 and CDR2 (germline): MNHEY, SVGAGI. This CDR3 contains 15 residues. V lost 5 bases to trimming and J lost 2 bases, with 15 bases between them. CDR3 sequence reads: CASSRLSGRQETQYF. The CDR3 bases are TGTGCCAGCAGTCGCTTATCGGGACGGCAAGAGACCCAGTACTTC.

This clone was detected a few times. The V and J genes are TRBV10-3 and TRBJ2-3, with 8 bases fitting TRBD1. The CDR3 is 16 amino acids. Germline lookup yields CDR1 ENHRY and CDR2 SYGVKD. V lost 3 bases, J lost 6 bases, and 11 bases stayed unmatched. DNA of the CDR3: TGTGCCATCAGTGACCGTAGACAGGGGATAAGGGATACGCAGTATTTT. Amino acids: CAISDRRQGIRDTQYF.

This chain links TRBV25-1 with TRBJ1-2; D is ambiguous. The V end was cut by 4 bases, the J end by 4 bases, with 13 bases between. CDR3 length: 14 residues. Germline V gene sequence: CDR1 MGHDK, CDR2 SYGVNS. In DNA form, the CDR3 reads TGTGCCAGCAGTGCCCAACCTAATTCCTATGGCTACACCTTC. It translates to CASSAQPNSYGYTF.

The chain links TRBV5-1 to TRBJ2-1, with TRBD1 identical over 9 bases. J was trimmed by 7 bases and V by 0 bases; bases with no gene match: 8. This CDR3 region has 16 residues. The germline CDR1 and CDR2 sequences are SGHRS and YFSETQ. The CDR3 reads CASSLAGTGNVNEQFF. The CDR3 DNA reads TGCGCCAGCAGCTTGGCGGGGACAGGGAATGTAAATGAGCAGTTCTTC.

This chain connects TRBV7-2 to TRBJ2-2; 10 bases map to TRBD2. Per the germline V gene, CDR1 is SGHTA and CDR2 is FQGNSA. Losses at the gene ends were 5 bases for V and 5 bases for J; bases not matched to a gene: 8. This CDR3 has 16 amino acids. This chain's CDR3 is CASSPWVAGGTGELFF. The CDR3 coding sequence is TGTGCCAGCAGCCCCTGGGTAGCGGGAGGAACCGGGGAGCTGTTTTTT.

V usage is TRBV5-1 and J usage is TRBJ2-5; the D gene is possibly TRBD2 (6 bases). Trimming removed 1 base at V and 5 bases at J, with 15 bases between. CDR1 SGHRS and CDR2 YFSETQ come from the germline V gene. CDR3 length equals 15 residues. The CDR3 nucleotides read TGCGCCAGCAGCTTGATGTCGAATCGGGGGGAGACCCAGTACTTC. Encoded protein: CASSLMSNRGETQYF.

The chain is built from TRBV2 and TRBJ2-1, with 13 bases aligning to TRBD2. The CDR3 loop spans 15 amino acids. The trim removed 5 bases at V and 8 bases at J, leaving 6 bases unmatched. Per germline, CDR1 SNHLY and CDR2 FYNNEI. The CDR3 DNA follows: TGTGCCAGCAGTCAGACTAGCGGGAGGTCCTATGAGCAGTTCTTC. It codes for CASSQTSGRSYEQFF.

This clone was recorded a few times. This CDR3 reads CASSYRQRQPQHF. The CDR3 nucleotides are TGTGCCAGCAGTTATCGTCAGCGTCAGCCCCAGCATTTT. The rearrangement joins TRBV6-5 to TRBJ1-5; D is ambiguous. Germline V CDR1 and CDR2: MNHEY, SVGAGI. V shed 3 bases and J shed 6 bases, with 9 bases lying between them. This CDR3 contains 13 residues.

This rearrangement joins TRBV3-1 (or the pseudogene TRBV3-2) to TRBJ1-1; D may be TRBD1 (5 bases). Trimming pared 2 bases from V and 5 bases from J, leaving 15 bases between. The germline V gene has CDR1 LGHDT and CDR2 YNNKEL (reference sequence). The CDR3 loop spans 15 amino acids. CDR3 protein: CASSQLGDSSTEAFF. The CDR3, as DNA: TGTGCCAGCAGCCAACTGGGAGACAGCTCAACTGAAGCTTTCTTT.

The CDR3 protein is CASSLQVFDEQFF. CDR3 nucleotides: TGTGCCAGCAGTCTCCAAGTTTTCGATGAGCAGTTCTTC. The chain links TRBV7-2 to TRBJ2-1; D call uncertain. V dropped 6 bases and J dropped 8 bases, with 14 bases sitting between them. Germline CDR1 and CDR2: SGHTA and FQGNSA. The length of the CDR3 is 13 residues.

This clone was seen just once. This chain joins TRBV7-8 and TRBJ1-5; 7 bases match TRBD1. The V gene's germline CDR1 is SGHVS and CDR2 FQNEAQ. With 1 base clipped from V and 7 bases from J, the junction kept 7 bases outside the gene matches. The CDR3 length is 15 residues. CDR3 residues: CASSLDGGGRQPQHF. CDR3 in DNA: TGTGCCAGCAGCTTAGATGGAGGGGGCAGGCAGCCCCAGCATTTT.